This TCR beta chain was captured in a study of Graves' ophthalmopathy and Graves' hyperthyroidism. Findings and limits, study-wide: Also, most clonotypes expanded in the thyroid above 0.001 frequency appeared in blood. Researchers report that a 13-signature model separated ophthalmopathy from stable hyperthyroidism, posting around 90% sensitivity and 75% to 84% specificity.

The authors amplified TCR beta CDR3 regions from RNA transcripts. HTBI primers were employed in first-round RT-PCR, then a second-round multiplex PCR followed. TCRdb analysed the multiplex PCR reads with MiXCR anew, one entry per CDR3 protein. The sample has about 1.1 million distinct CDR3 sequences, approximately 35% seen once. The CDR3 spans 15 residues. The V end was cut by 2 bases, the J end by 4 bases, with 14 bases between. Germline V gene data show CDR1 as WSHSY and CDR2 as SAAADI. In the case of this clonotype: Antigen unknown.

Among the exclusions were patients with other autoimmune diseases, uncontrolled infections, pregnancy or lactation. Symptoms, serum thyroxine and TRAb, thyroid ultrasound, and orbital computed tomography formed the diagnostic basis. The chain combines TRBV10-2 with TRBJ2-5, with D uncertain. Sequences were obtained from peripheral blood or thyroid tissue (not recorded which). The clonotype comes from an adult man with Graves' hyperthyroidism. The chain's CDR3 is CASSEVDQDRETQYF. In nucleotides, the CDR3 is TGCGCCAGCAGTGAGGTCGACCAGGATCGAGAGACCCAGTACTTC.